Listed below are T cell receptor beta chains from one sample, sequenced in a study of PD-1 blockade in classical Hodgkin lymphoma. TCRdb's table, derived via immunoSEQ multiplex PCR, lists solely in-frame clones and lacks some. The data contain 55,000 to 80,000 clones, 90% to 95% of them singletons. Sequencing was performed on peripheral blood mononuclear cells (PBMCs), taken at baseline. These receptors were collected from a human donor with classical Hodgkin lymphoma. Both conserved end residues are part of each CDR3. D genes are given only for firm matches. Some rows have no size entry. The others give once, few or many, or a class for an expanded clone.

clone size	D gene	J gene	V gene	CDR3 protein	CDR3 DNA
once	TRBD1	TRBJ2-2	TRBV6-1	CASSERTGGITGELFF	TGTGCCAGCAGTGAGAGGACAGGGGGGATCACCGGGGAGCTGTTTTTT
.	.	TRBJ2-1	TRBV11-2	CASSLLYEGLSYNEQFF	TGTGCCAGCAGCTTACTTTATGAGGGCCTGTCCTACAATGAGCAGTTCTTC
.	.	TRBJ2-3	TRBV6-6	CASSYSTGTDTQYF	TGTGCCAGCAGTTACTCGACGGGCACAGATACGCAGTATTTT
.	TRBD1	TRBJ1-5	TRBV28	CASSLTGVGQPQHF	TGTGCCAGCAGCCTGACAGGGGTAGGTCAGCCCCAGCATTTT
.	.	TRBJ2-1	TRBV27	CASSLSGPVSTYNEQFF	TGTGCCAGCAGTTTATCTGGACCCGTAAGCACCTACAATGAGCAGTTCTTC
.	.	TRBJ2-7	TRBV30	CAWSGLRNSYEQYF	TGTGCCTGGAGTGGGCTGCGAAACTCCTACGAGCAGTACTTC
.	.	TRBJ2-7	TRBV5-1	CASSFEHEQYF	TGCGCCAGCAGCTTCGAACACGAGCAGTACTTC
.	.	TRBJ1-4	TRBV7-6	CASSLEGGQSNEKLFF	TGTGCCAGCAGCTTAGAGGGTGGACAAAGTAATGAAAAACTGTTTTTT
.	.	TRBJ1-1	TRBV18	CASSLAGTSNTEAFF	TGTGCCAGCTCACTAGCCGGGACATCGAACACTGAAGCTTTCTTT
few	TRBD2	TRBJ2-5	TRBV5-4	CASRPREDPGTQYF	TGTGCCAGCAGACCCCGGGAGGACCCGGGGACCCAGTACTTC
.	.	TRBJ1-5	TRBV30	CAWSVRQRVQPQHF	TGTGCCTGGAGTGTACGACAGAGAGTTCAGCCCCAGCATTTT
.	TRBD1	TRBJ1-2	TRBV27	CASRAGTGDGYTF	TGTGCCAGCAGGGCCGGGACAGGGGATGGCTACACCTTC
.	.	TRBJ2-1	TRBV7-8	CASRDSRVKRIDNEQFF	TGTGCCAGCAGAGACTCACGGGTAAAAAGGATCGACAATGAGCAGTTCTTC
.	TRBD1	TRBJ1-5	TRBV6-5	CASSRGQLSNQPQHF	TGTGCCAGCAGCCGGGGACAGCTGAGCAATCAGCCCCAGCATTTT
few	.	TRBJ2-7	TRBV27	CASSSQGSSYEQYF	TGTGCCAGCAGTTCACAGGGATCCTCCTACGAGCAGTACTTC
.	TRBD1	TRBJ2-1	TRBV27	CASSLLGTGGRNEQFF	TGTGCCAGCAGTTTACTTGGGACAGGGGGGAGAAATGAGCAGTTCTTC
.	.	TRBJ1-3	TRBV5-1	CASSLRASSGNTIYF	TGCGCCAGCAGCTTGAGGGCGAGCTCTGGAAACACCATATATTTT